Described below is a single TCR beta chain sequence and its context. Its target is not known. The same CDR3 also results from other DNA sequences found in this sample. Germline trimming cut 5 bases from V and 4 bases from J; bases unmatched to any gene: 9. There are 14 residues in the CDR3. The V gene's germline CDR1 is SGHRS and CDR2 YFSETQ. This record comes from a study of PD-L1 blockade in urothelial cancer. As for time point: pretreatment peripheral blood. Study-level findings and limits: By 3 weeks, tumor-associated blood clones had expanded more in durable-benefit patients.

TCRdb's copy holds only in-frame clones and misses some; the assay was immunoSEQ multiplex PCR. Here the sample spans about 38,000 clones, around four fifths being singletons. Sequenced material: PBMCs, taken around atezolizumab (anti-PD-L1) treatment. This sequence joins TRBV5-1 and TRBJ2-7; TRBD2 aligns across 7 bases. This clonotype was sampled from an elderly man with urothelial cancer. CDR3 amino acids: CASSFGTGGYEQYF. The DNA of the CDR3 is TGCGCCAGCAGTTTTGGGACGGGAGGATACGAGCAGTACTTC.